This T cell receptor (beta chain) was captured by sequencing in a study of blood T cells in healthy people across ages. This clonotype was detected only a few times. Primers used in a second PCR of roughly 7 to 12 cycles were a sample-barcoded 5' primer and a J-beta primer mix. TCRdb re-analysed the 5' RACE reads in MiXCR, keeping a single row per CDR3 protein. The data hold hundreds of thousands of distinct CDR3 sequences, with less than 35% observed a single time. The sample consisted of blood. The clonotype comes from a woman of 80 years or more in good health.

The CDR3: CASTFQTGLKGNEQYF. As DNA, the CDR3 is TGTGCCAGCACCTTTCAGACAGGGTTAAAGGGGAATGAGCAGTACTTC. The rearrangement links TRBV12-3 or TRBV12-4 to TRBJ2-7, with TRBD1 matching over 7 bases. This CDR3 has 16 residues. V dropped 7 bases and J dropped 7; count of bases not matched to a gene: 19.